The clone carrying this TCR beta chain has ten or more counts. Its specificity is not known. Quantitative 5'-RACE with molecular barcodes produced the TCR beta libraries. TCRdb analysed the 5' RACE reads with MiXCR anew, one entry per CDR3 protein. Here the sample spans over 100,000 distinct CDR3 sequences, about 10% being singletons. The source of the sample is a study of CD8 T cells in ankylosing spondylitis. Findings of the study overall: Disease-linked clones reportedly showed significant enrichment in matched ankylosing spondylitis synovial fluid. Roughly eight highly homologous variants made up a TCR beta motif that seemed to typify ankylosing spondylitis blood.

Germline lookup yields CDR1 SGHRS and CDR2 YFSETQ. The CDR3 loop spans 16 amino acids. V was shortened by 4 bases and J by 4 bases, with 17 bases between the two germline ends. The gene calls are TRBV5-1 and TRBJ1-4, with D uncertain. This clonotype originated in a female donor with ankylosing spondylitis or in good health (not recorded which). Sequencing used blood, either unsorted or a sorted T cell fraction (not recorded which). CDR3 coding DNA: TGCGCCAGCAGCCCCGGACCCGGAGGTGGTAATGAAAAACTGTTTTTT. It encodes CASSPGPGGGNEKLFF. Together with reference TRBV5-1 and TRBJ1-4, the CDR3 gives the full variable domain: KAGVTQTPRYLIKTRGQQVTLSCSPISGHRSVSWYQQTPGQGLQFLFEYFSETQRNKGNFPGRFSGRQFSNSRSEMNVSTLELGDSALYLCASSPGPGGGNEKLFFGSGTQLSVL.